This is a list of T cell receptor beta chains from one sample in a study of molecular identifiers for immune sequencing clone quantification. TCRdb analysed the PCR reads with MiXCR anew, one entry per CDR3 protein. The sample has approximately 320,000 distinct CDR3 sequences; roughly a quarter are singletons. Material: naive CD8+ T cells from blood, with Jurkat cell RNA spiked in. Receptors were obtained from a human donor in good health. Some libraries in this study had Jurkat cell RNA spiked in. Both conserved end residues are part of each CDR3.

TRBV3-1 | CASSPGTGGSDTQYF
TRBV5-1 | CASSRTTGIGYGYTF
TRBV28 | CASSFSRGPLNTEAFF
TRBV28 | CASSLLAGVYEQYF
TRBV28 | CASSFIQGYSNQPQHF
TRBV6-2/TRBV6-3 | CASSPGQEQFF
TRBV29-1 | CSVARGSTSTDTQYF
TRBV9 | CASSVDGDSLDEQYF
TRBV6-6 | CASSYPQRGDNTQYF
TRBV7-6 | CASSFFAGEVDTEAFF
TRBV11-2 | CASRVNTGELFF
TRBV29-1 | CSVELGQGGTQYF
TRBV7-2 | CASSLWSEETQYF
TRBV7-8 | CASSLAPTGGAGELFF
TRBV20-1 | CSATRWARGPSTDTQYF
TRBV7-9 | CASSTSTEPNSPLHF
TRBV24-1 | CATSVTYGAGGSGELFF
TRBV12-3/TRBV12-4 | CASSFPYSSSYNEQFF
TRBV7-2 | CASSLAGGPYEQCF
TRBV7-2 | CASSPRPYPTGELFF
TRBV6-6 | CASSYSMEGALRNYGYTF
TRBV6-6 | CASSSGVWGAGEAFF
TRBV2 | CASSLTDTDTQYF
TRBV27 | CASSQGETGNQPQHF
TRBV11-2 | CASSLDEQGTDTQYF
TRBV4-1 | CASSQDLSSPLHF
TRBV7-9 | CASSLVGQYYYEQYF
TRBV7-9 | CASSLVGTEAYEQYF
TRBV6-5 | CASSSPGQGGYEQYF
TRBV28 | CASSLEGVYNEQFF
TRBV7-9 | CASRPALTDSGNTIYF
TRBV6-5 | CASSYSGRVYEQYF
TRBV27 | CASSLTSLSGNTIYF